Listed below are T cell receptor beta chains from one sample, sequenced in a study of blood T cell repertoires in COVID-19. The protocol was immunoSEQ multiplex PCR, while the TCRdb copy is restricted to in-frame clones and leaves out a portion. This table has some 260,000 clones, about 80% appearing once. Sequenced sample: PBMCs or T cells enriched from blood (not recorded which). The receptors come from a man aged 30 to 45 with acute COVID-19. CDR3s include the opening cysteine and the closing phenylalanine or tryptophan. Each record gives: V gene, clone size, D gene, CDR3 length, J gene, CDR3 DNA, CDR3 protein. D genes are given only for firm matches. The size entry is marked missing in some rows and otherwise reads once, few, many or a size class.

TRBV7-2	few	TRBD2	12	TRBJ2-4	TGTGCCAGCAGCCCGGGAGGAAACATTCAGTACTTC	CASSPGGNIQYF
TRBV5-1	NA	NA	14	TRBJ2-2	TGTGCCAGCAGCCATAGGGGGAACACCGGGGAGCTGTTTTTT	CASSHRGNTGELFF
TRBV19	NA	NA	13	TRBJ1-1	TGTGCCAGTGGCGACAGTATGAACACTGAAGCTTTCTTT	CASGDSMNTEAFF
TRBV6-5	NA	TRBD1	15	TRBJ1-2	TGTGCCAGCAGTCAACAGGGGGGGAGCTACTATGGCTACACCTTC	CASSQQGGSYYGYTF
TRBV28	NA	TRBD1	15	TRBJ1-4	TGTGCCAGCAATTATTTCAGGACAGGAGGGGAAAAACTGTTTTTT	CASNYFRTGGEKLFF
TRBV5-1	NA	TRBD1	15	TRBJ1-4	TGCGCCAGCAGCTTGGAGGGCCAGGGGGCGGAAAAACTGTTTTTT	CASSLEGQGAEKLFF
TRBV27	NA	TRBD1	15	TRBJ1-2	TGTGCCAGCAGTCCATCGGGACAGGTCTTCTATGGCTACACCTTC	CASSPSGQVFYGYTF
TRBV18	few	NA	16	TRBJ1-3	TGTGCCAGCTCACCACCGTCAGGGGTTTATGGAAACACCATATATTTT	CASSPPSGVYGNTIYF
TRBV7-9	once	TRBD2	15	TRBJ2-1	TGTGCCAGCAGCCTACTAGCGGGGGACTACAATGAGCAGTTCTTC	CASSLLAGDYNEQFF
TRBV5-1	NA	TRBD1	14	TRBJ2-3	TGCGCCAGCAGCTTCCAGGGGGCAACAGATACGCAGTATTTT	CASSFQGATDTQYF
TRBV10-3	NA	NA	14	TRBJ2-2	TGTGCCATCAGTGAGTCGACCGGGAACAGGGAGCTGTTTTTT	CAISESTGNRELFF
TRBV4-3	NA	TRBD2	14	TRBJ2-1	TGCGCCAGCAGCCACGCCCTCCTAGCGGGAGAGCAGTTCTTC	CASSHALLAGEQFF
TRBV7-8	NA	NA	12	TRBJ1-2	TGTGCCAGCAGCTTCCCGGGGAATGGCTACACCTTC	CASSFPGNGYTF
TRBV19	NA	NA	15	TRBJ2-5	TGTGCCAGTAGTATAAGGCGGGGAGCCCAAGAGACCCAGTACTTC	CASSIRRGAQETQYF
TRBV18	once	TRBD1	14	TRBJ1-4	TGTGCCAGCTCAACCGGGACAGCGGATGAAAAACTGTTTTTT	CASSTGTADEKLFF
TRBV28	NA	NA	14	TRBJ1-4	TGTGCCAGCATTGCGGGGGCCCTTAATGAAAAACTGTTTTTT	CASIAGALNEKLFF
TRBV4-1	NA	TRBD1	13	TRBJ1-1	TGCGCCAGCAGCGAAACGGACAGGGGTGAAGCTTTCTTT	CASSETDRGEAFF
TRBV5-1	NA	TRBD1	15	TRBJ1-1	TGCGCCAGCAGCTTTTACAGGGGATTAAACACTGAAGCTTTCTTT	CASSFYRGLNTEAFF
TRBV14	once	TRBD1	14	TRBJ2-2	TGTGCCAGCAGCGAACAGGGGGCGACCGGGGAGCTGTTTTTT	CASSEQGATGELFF
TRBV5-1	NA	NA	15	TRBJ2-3	TGCGCCAGCAGCTTGAGAGGTACGGGCACAGATACGCAGTATTTT	CASSLRGTGTDTQYF
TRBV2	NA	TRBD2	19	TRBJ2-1	TGTGCCAGCAATCCTAAGGGGCTAGCGGGGCCAAAATTCGTCGATGAGCAGTTCTTC	CASNPKGLAGPKFVDEQFF
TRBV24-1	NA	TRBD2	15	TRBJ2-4	TGTGCCACCAGTGATTCGGGACTAGCTCAAAACATTCAGTACTTC	CATSDSGLAQNIQYF
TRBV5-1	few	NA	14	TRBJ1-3	TGCGCCAGCAGACCTGCACACTCTGGAAACACCATATATTTT	CASRPAHSGNTIYF
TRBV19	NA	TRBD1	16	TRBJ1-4	TGTGCCAGTAAGAATTTTCCGGGACAGGAGCATGAAAAACTGTTTTTT	CASKNFPGQEHEKLFF
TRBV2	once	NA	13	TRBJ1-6	TGTGCCAGCAGTGAAGGGGTGGAGAGACCCCTCCACTTT	CASSEGVERPLHF
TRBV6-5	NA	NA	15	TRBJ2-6	TGTGCCAGCAGTCGGGGGAACTCTGGGGCCAACGTCCTGACTTTC	CASSRGNSGANVLTF
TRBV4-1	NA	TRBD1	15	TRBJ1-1	TGCGCCAGCAGCCTCGGGACAGGGTTATGGACTGAAGCTTTCTTT	CASSLGTGLWTEAFF
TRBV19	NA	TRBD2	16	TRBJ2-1	TGTGCCAGTAGTATTAAGCGGGGGGTCTCCTACAATGAGCAGTTCTTC	CASSIKRGVSYNEQFF
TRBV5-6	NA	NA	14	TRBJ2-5	TGTGCCAGCGCACCGGGACTCCAACAAGAGACCCAGTACTTC	CASAPGLQQETQYF
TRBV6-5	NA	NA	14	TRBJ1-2	TGTGCCAGCAGTTACTCGAATCGGGGTGATGGCTACACCTTC	CASSYSNRGDGYTF
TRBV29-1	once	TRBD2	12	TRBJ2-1	TGCAGCGTGTCCTCTTCGGGAGGTGAGCAGTTCTTC	CSVSSSGGEQFF
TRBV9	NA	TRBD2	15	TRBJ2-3	TGTGCCAGCAGCGTGAGCGGGGGGGGGATAGATACGCAGTATTTT	CASSVSGGGIDTQYF
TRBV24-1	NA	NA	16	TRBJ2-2	TGTGCCACCAGTGAATTTCGAGGGCCGAACACCGGGGAGCTGTTTTTT	CATSEFRGPNTGELFF
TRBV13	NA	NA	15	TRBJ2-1	TGTGCCAGCAGCTTATACGGGAGTGACTACAATGAGCAGTTCTTC	CASSLYGSDYNEQFF
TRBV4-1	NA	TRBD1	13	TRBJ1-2	TGCGCCAGCAGCCAACTGACGGACAGGCCAAACACCTTC	CASSQLTDRPNTF
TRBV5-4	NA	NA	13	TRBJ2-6	TGTGCCAGCAGCTTGCCAGGGGCCAACGTCCTGACTTTC	CASSLPGANVLTF
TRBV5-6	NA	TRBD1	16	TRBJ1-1	TGTGCCAGCAGCATTCCCGGGACAGGCCGGAACACTGAAGCTTTCTTT	CASSIPGTGRNTEAFF
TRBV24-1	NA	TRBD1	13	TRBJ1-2	TGTGCCACCAGTGAGACAGGGGTGGATGGCTACACCTTC	CATSETGVDGYTF
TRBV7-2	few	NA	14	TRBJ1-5	TGTGCCAGCAGCTTACGGGACACAAATCAGCCCCAGCATTTT	CASSLRDTNQPQHF
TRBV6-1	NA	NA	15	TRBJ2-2	TGTGCCAGCAGTGAAGGGGCAGGGAACACCGGGGAGCTGTTTTTT	CASSEGAGNTGELFF
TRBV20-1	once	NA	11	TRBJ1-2	TGCAGTGCTAGAGGCGACTATGGCTACACCTTC	CSARGDYGYTF
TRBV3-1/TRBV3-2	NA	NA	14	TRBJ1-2	TGTGCCAGCAGCCAAGTCGTGCAGGGCGGTGGCTACACCTTC	CASSQVVQGGGYTF
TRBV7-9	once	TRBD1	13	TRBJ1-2	TGTGCCAGCAGTCAGGACAGGGGGGGCGGCTACACCTTC	CASSQDRGGGYTF
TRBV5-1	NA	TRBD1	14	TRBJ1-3	TGTGCCAGCTCATCCGAGGGGGCCGGAAACACCATATATTTT	CASSSEGAGNTIYF
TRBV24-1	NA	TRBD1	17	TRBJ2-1	TGTGCCACCAGTGATTTTAGGGGACAGGGGGCATTATATGAGCAGTTCTTC	CATSDFRGQGALYEQFF